This T cell receptor (beta chain) is drawn from a study of T cell repertoires in cytomegalovirus infection. TCRdb recomputed calls from the reads with MiXCR, one row per CDR3 protein. The sample lists about 890,000 distinct CDR3 sequences, approximately 31% occurring once. This CDR3 has 18 residues. The V gene end was trimmed by 4 bases and the J gene end by 1 base; junction bases not matched to a gene: 8. Germline CDR1 reads SGHRS; CDR2 reads YFSETQ. Remarks on this clonotype: Its antigen is as yet unknown.

The genes are TRBV5-1 and TRBJ2-2, with 12 bases that match TRBD2. This TCR was recovered from a human donor in good health (CMV status not recorded). Some clones in this sample may be carry-over from other donors' samples. The starting material was cultured CD8+ T cells from PBMCs, obtained from culture after CMV antigen stimulation. CDR3 nucleotide sequence: TGCGCCAGCAGCACCGGACTAGCGGGGCAAAAGAACACCGGGGAGCTGTTTTTT. Amino acid sequence: CASSTGLAGQKNTGELFF.